What follows are 7 T cell receptor beta chains derived from one specimen sequenced in a study of shared clonotypes between healthy human individuals. CD45RO-negative cells were positively selected for CCR7, leaving out terminally differentiated effector memory CD45RA+ cells. The assay was immunoSEQ multiplex PCR, and TCRdb's table has in-frame clones only and misses some. The repertoire includes about 590,000 clones, roughly 96% of them detected once, and around 0.097% sits in the top ten. Sequencing input: naive CD8+ T cells sorted from blood. These receptors came from a young woman in good health.

This clone has just one count. The V and J genes are TRBV7-9 and TRBJ2-3; 7 nucleotides agree with TRBD1. The V and J ends lost 0 bases and 5 bases, in that order; junction bases with no gene match: 2. Germline V gives CDR1 SEHNR, CDR2 FQNEAQ (reference sequence). The CDR3 covers 14 residues. DNA of the CDR3: TGTGCCAGCAGCTTAGCCAGGGGGAAAGATACGCAGTATTTT. It yields the protein CASSLARGKDTQYF.

V gene TRBV10-3 combines with J gene TRBJ2-5; D uncertain. Trimming removed 5 bases at V and 3 bases at J, with 22 bases between. Germline V gene lookup returns CDR1 ENHRY and CDR2 SYGVKD. The CDR3 is made up of 17 amino acids. The CDR3 protein is CAISSSSAIDSKETQYF. CDR3 nucleotide sequence: TGTGCCATCAGTTCCTCCTCCGCTATAGACTCCAAAGAGACCCAGTACTTC.

The gene calls are TRBV10-3 and TRBJ2-7; D is unresolved. The V and J ends lost 0 bases and 4 bases respectively, with 7 bases between them. CDR1 ENHRY and CDR2 SYGVKD come from the germline V gene. This CDR3 contains 13 residues. The CDR3 DNA reads as TGTGCCATCAGTGAGTCTTTAGAATACGAGCAGTACTTC. Amino acid sequence: CAISESLEYEQYF.

V gene TRBV28 combines with J gene TRBJ2-7; D is ambiguous. Germline CDR1 is MDHEN and CDR2 is SYDVKM. With 8 bases removed from V and 2 bases from J, the gap between germline ends came to 10 bases. The CDR3 spans 12 residues. CDR3 DNA sequence: TGTGCCAGCGCCCCTTCCCCCTACGAGCAGTACTTC. Encoded protein: CASAPSPYEQYF.

The V and J genes are TRBV19 and TRBJ2-1; 8 bases map to TRBD2. Germline values: CDR1 LNHDA, CDR2 SQIVND (reference sequence). This CDR3 is built from 15 residues. V trimming: 3 bases; J trimming: 8 bases; junction bases outside the gene matches: 9. The CDR3 nucleotides read TGTGCCAGTAGTATTATCAGCGGGAGCGGCTATGAGCAGTTCTTC. Translation: CASSIISGSGYEQFF. Using reference TRBV19 and TRBJ2-1 for the parts outside the CDR3, the full variable domain is DGGITQSPKYLFRKEGQNVTLSCEQNLNHDAMYWYRQDPGQGLRLIYYSQIVNDFQKGDIAEGYSVSREKKESFPLTVTSAQKNPTAFYLCASSIISGSGYEQFFGPGTRLTVL.

The chain uses TRBV6-1 and TRBJ2-5, with 7 bases aligning to TRBD1. CDR1 is MNHNS and CDR2 is SASEGT in the germline V gene. This CDR3 has 14 residues. The trim removed 6 bases at V and 3 bases at J, leaving 7 bases unmatched. CDR3 nucleotide sequence: TGTGCCAGCAGCCCACCGCAGGGGGAAGAGACCCAGTACTTC. Its protein is CASSPPQGEETQYF.

The chain carries TRBV7-9 and TRBJ2-2; no firm D call. The CDR3 runs 15 residues. Deletions cut 1 base from V and 5 bases from J, with 11 bases between. The germline V gene has CDR1 SEHNR and CDR2 FQNEAQ (reference sequence). The CDR3 loop is CASSLEATPTGELFF. CDR3 in DNA: TGTGCCAGCAGCTTAGAGGCAACCCCTACCGGGGAGCTGTTTTTT.